This T cell receptor beta chain was sequenced during a study of shared clonotypes between healthy human individuals. Donors comprised healthy HIV-negative adults lacking recent acute infections or vaccinations. Here immunoSEQ multiplex PCR was the method, and the copy in TCRdb shows in-frame clones only, minus some. The data contain 1.6 million or so clones, 98% of them seen just once; the ten biggest clones take up 0.36%. Trimming removed 1 base from V and 3 bases from J, with 13 bases in between. This CDR3 is 15 amino acids long. Germline CDR1 is MGHDK and CDR2 is SYGVNS. The sequence was obtained from a young man in good health. What was sequenced was naive CD4+ T cells sorted from blood. Documented subset: CD45RA+ positively selected. J is TRBJ2-7 and V is TRBV25-1; D perhaps matches TRBD1 (6 bases). The CDR3 protein is CASSEWGRGNYEQYF. CDR3 in DNA: TGTGCCAGCAGTGAATGGGGCAGGGGAAACTACGAGCAGTACTTC.